The 18 T cell receptor beta chains below all came from one sample that was sequenced in a study of cytomegalovirus exposure and HLA in healthy donors. PCR was performed using 60 Vbeta and 13 Jbeta primers. Repertoires were generated with immunoSEQ multiplex PCR, while TCRdb's copy carries only in-frame clones and drops some. Among 90,000 to 150,000 clones listed, 70% to 80% were seen once. Sequenced: PBMCs. The receptors stem from a man aged 45-60 years in good health and CMV-seropositive.

Regarding this clone: One junction end disagrees with the germline gene, perhaps due to a read error. V is TRBV20-1 and J is TRBJ1-1; no definite D call. Germline CDR1 DFQATT, CDR2 SNEGSKA (reference sequence). CDR3 length equals 11 residues. The chain's CDR3 is CSAREHTEAFF. CDR3 DNA: TGCAGTGCTAGAGAACACACCGAAGCTTTCTTT.

V is TRBV7-9 and J is TRBJ2-1, with D possibly matching TRBD2 (6 bases). The CDR3 is 15 amino acids. V gave up 0 bases and J gave up 6 bases, with 12 bases separating them. Per the germline V gene, CDR1 is SEHNR and CDR2 is FQNEAQ (reference sequence). This chain's CDR3 is CASSLAGGAPNEQFF. In DNA, the CDR3 is TGTGCCAGCAGCTTAGCGGGGGGAGCCCCCAATGAGCAGTTCTTC.

The chain links TRBV2 to TRBJ1-6, with 7 bases lining up with TRBD1. The V gene end was trimmed by 6 bases and the J gene end by 6 bases; junction bases not matched to a gene: 2. CDR1 and CDR2 (germline): SNHLY, FYNNEI. CDR3 length equals 13 residues. The CDR3 spells CASRRGPNSPLHF. CDR3 coding DNA: TGTGCCAGCAGAAGGGGGCCTAATTCACCCCTCCACTTT.

This chain connects TRBV4-1 to TRBJ1-6; D ambiguous. Germline lookup yields CDR1 MGHRA and CDR2 YSYEKL. CDR3 length equals 13 residues. V gave up 5 bases and J gave up 9 bases, with 11 bases separating them. In DNA form, the CDR3 reads TGCGCCAGCAGCGGGGAGGAGGGTTCACCCCTCCACTTT. Protein: CASSGEEGSPLHF.

Only a few counts were recorded for this clone. The chain carries TRBV4-2 and TRBJ1-5; the match to TRBD1 covers 8 bases. With V trimmed by 2 bases and J by 0 bases, 3 bases remained unmatched. There are 16 residues in the CDR3. Germline CDR1 reads LGHNA; CDR2 reads YNFKEQ. The CDR3 bases are TGTGCCAGCAGCCAACGACAGGGGTATAGCAATCAGCCCCAGCATTTT. This sequence encodes CASSQRQGYSNQPQHF.

The J gene is TRBJ1-2, the V gene TRBV5-1; a weak D match, TRBD1 (6 bases). CDR1 is SGHRS and CDR2 is YFSETQ in the germline V gene. V lost 4 bases to trimming and J lost 4 bases, with 14 bases between them. This CDR3 is built from 14 residues. Written as DNA, the CDR3 is TGCGCCAGCAGCGCCGGGACACCGACCTATGGCTACACCTTC. Its translation is CASSAGTPTYGYTF.

The V call is TRBV6-1, the J call TRBJ2-7; 8 nucleotides align to TRBD1. Germline CDR1 and CDR2: MNHNS and SASEGT. V was pared by 5 bases and J by 6 bases, with 6 bases of the junction left unmatched. The CDR3 runs 13 residues. The CDR3 sequence: CASSQDRGREQYF. The CDR3, as DNA: TGTGCCAGCAGTCAAGACAGGGGCCGCGAGCAGTACTTC.

The V call is TRBV7-2, the J call TRBJ2-5; 9 bases are shared with TRBD1. Losses at the gene ends were 6 bases for V and 5 bases for J; bases not matched to a gene: 7. In germline, CDR1 is SGHTA, CDR2 FQGNSA. The CDR3 covers 14 residues. The CDR3 DNA follows: TGTGCCAGCAGGAAAGGGACAGGGTTGGAGACCCAGTACTTC. Protein product: CASRKGTGLETQYF.

The rearrangement uses TRBV5-1 and TRBJ1-1, with D maybe TRBD1 (6 bases). Trimming removed 0 bases from V and 3 bases from J, with 12 bases in between. Germline V gene lookup returns CDR1 SGHRS and CDR2 YFSETQ. This CDR3 has 15 amino acids. The CDR3 sequence: CASSLVAGVDTEAFF. The CDR3, as DNA: TGCGCCAGCAGCTTGGTGGCAGGGGTAGACACTGAAGCTTTCTTT.

The genes are TRBV5-1 and TRBJ2-1, with 9 bases matching TRBD1. This CDR3 is 15 amino acids long. Germline V CDR1 and CDR2: SGHRS, YFSETQ. Trimming cost V 3 bases and J 8 bases; bases outside gene matches: 9. The CDR3 region is CASSSTGGSVDEQFF. CDR3 bases: TGCGCCAGCAGCTCCACAGGGGGCTCCGTGGATGAGCAGTTCTTC.

This chain uses TRBV6-1 with TRBJ2-4; maybe TRBD1 (6 bases). Trimming took 4 bases from V and 1 from J, leaving 14 bases between them. Germline values: CDR1 MNHNS, CDR2 SASEGT. The CDR3 totals 16 residues. The CDR3 DNA reads as TGTGCCAGCAGTGCGGCAGGGGTCGGGGCCAAAAACATTCAGTACTTC. This encodes CASSAAGVGAKNIQYF.

This clone was seen once. The J gene is TRBJ1-4, the V gene TRBV30; D is uncertain. Germline assignment: CDR1 GTSNPN and CDR2 SVGIG (reference sequence). This CDR3 region has 13 residues. The V and J ends lost 0 bases and 5 bases respectively, with 7 bases between them. The CDR3 DNA is TGTGCCTGGAGTGTGCAGTCGAATGAAAAACTGTTTTTT. Translating gives CAWSVQSNEKLFF.

This chain uses TRBV19 with TRBJ1-5; 11 positions match TRBD1. Germline V lookup: CDR1 LNHDA, CDR2 SQIVND (reference sequence). J was trimmed by 6 bases and V by 3 bases; bases with no gene match: 4. The CDR3 has 15 residues. The CDR3 region is CASSMGGQGAQPQHF. As DNA, the CDR3 is TGTGCCAGTAGTATGGGAGGACAGGGGGCTCAGCCCCAGCATTTT.

The gene calls are TRBV7-2 and TRBJ1-1; D perhaps matches TRBD1 (5 bases). Trimming removed 2 bases at V and 5 bases at J, with 12 bases between. In germline, CDR1 is SGHTA, CDR2 FQGNSA. CDR3 length equals 14 residues. The CDR3 coding sequence is TGTGCCAGCAGCTTACAATTTTCAGGGACTGAAGCTTTCTTT. This encodes CASSLQFSGTEAFF.

The CDR3 nucleotides read TGTGCCAGTACCGCACTAAGACTAGCGGGGTCGGGTGATACGCAGTATTTT. Its protein is CASTALRLAGSGDTQYF. The chain is built from TRBV2 and TRBJ2-3; 11 nucleotides line up with TRBD2. Germline V CDR1 and CDR2: SNHLY, FYNNEI. The CDR3 totals 17 residues. Losses at the gene ends were 9 bases for V and 6 bases for J; bases not matched to a gene: 17.

The rearrangement uses TRBV4-3 and TRBJ1-1; D is perhaps TRBD1 (6 bases). This CDR3 contains 15 residues. Germline V gene sequence: CDR1 LGHNA, CDR2 YSLEER. V lost 4 bases, J lost 4 bases, and 16 bases lay in between. This CDR3 reads CASSPNVGASTEAFF. CDR3 nucleotide sequence: TGCGCCAGCAGCCCTAATGTGGGGGCAAGCACTGAAGCTTTCTTT.

The chain is built from TRBV28 and TRBJ1-2, with 7 bases matching TRBD1. The length of the CDR3 is 13 residues. Looked up from germline, CDR1 is MDHEN and CDR2 is SYDVKM. The V segment lost 8 bases and the J segment 4 bases; nucleotides outside the gene matches: 7. CDR3 region: CASSSGGSYGYTF. The CDR3, as DNA: TGTGCCAGCTCATCAGGGGGTTCCTATGGCTACACCTTC.

The rearrangement joins TRBV12-2 to TRBJ2-3; the table's D call TRBD2 went unverified against the DNA. TRBV12-2 is classified as a pseudogene. This CDR3 comprises 16 residues. CDR3 bases: TGTGCAAGTCGCCCAGGGACTGAAGCGAGCACAGATACGCAGTATTTT. It translates to CASRPGTEASTDTQYF.